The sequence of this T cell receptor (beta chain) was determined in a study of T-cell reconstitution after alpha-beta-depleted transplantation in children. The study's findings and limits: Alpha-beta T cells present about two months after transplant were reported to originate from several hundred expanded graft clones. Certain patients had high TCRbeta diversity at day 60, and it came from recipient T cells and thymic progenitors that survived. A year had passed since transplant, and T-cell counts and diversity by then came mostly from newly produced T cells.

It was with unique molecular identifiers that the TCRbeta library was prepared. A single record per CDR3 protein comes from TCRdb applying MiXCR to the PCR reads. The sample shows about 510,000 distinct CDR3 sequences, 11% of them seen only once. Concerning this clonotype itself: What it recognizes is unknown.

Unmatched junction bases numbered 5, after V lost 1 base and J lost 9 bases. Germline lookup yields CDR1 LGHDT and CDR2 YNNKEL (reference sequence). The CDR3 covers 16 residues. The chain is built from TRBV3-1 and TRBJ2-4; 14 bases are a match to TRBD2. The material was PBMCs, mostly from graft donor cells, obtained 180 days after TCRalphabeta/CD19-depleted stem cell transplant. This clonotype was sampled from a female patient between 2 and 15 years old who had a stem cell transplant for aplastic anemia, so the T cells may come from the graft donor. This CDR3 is CASSQGTSGRSAIQYF. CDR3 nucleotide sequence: TGTGCCAGCAGCCAAGGGACTAGCGGGAGGAGTGCCATTCAGTACTTC.